One and the same sample provided the 10 T cell receptor beta chains below, sequenced in a study of cytomegalovirus exposure and HLA in healthy donors (TCRdb year 2017). Libraries came from the immunoSEQ multiplex PCR assay. For the multiplex PCR, a mixture combining 60 forward primers for TCR Vbeta segments and 13 reverse primers for TCR Jbeta segments was used. TCRdb mirrors the immuneACCESS table, restricted to in-frame sequences. Some clones are absent from its copies; in checked studies, under half trace to an unresolved V gene, and the reason for the others is unknown. Present in this sample are 150,000 or so clones, approximately 79% of which were seen just once. The ten largest clones represent roughly 6% of the sample. Sequencing was performed on PBMCs. These receptors originate from a man in his forties in good health and CMV-seropositive.

The chain employs TRBV11-2 and TRBJ2-1, with TRBD2 as a possible D gene (6 bases). The germline V gene has CDR1 SGHAT and CDR2 FQNNGV. Trimming removed 5 bases at V and 5 bases at J, with 19 bases between. The length of the CDR3 is 16 residues. CDR3 in amino acids: CASSLRLADPNNEQFF. In DNA form, the CDR3 reads TGTGCCAGCAGCCTCCGGTTAGCGGACCCAAACAATGAGCAGTTCTTC.

As regards this clone: One end of the junction does not line up with germline, which may come from a read error. This rearrangement joins TRBV19 to TRBJ2-6; perhaps TRBD2 as D (6 bases). The germline V gene encodes CDR1 LNHDA and CDR2 SQIVND (reference sequence). This CDR3 comprises 18 residues. The CDR3 nucleotides read TGTGCCACCCCCCCATGGGGGACTCTTCGCTCTGGGGCCAACGGCCTGACTTTC. Encoded protein: CATPPWGTLRSGANGLTF.

This clone turned up a few times. V and J are TRBV10-1 and TRBJ2-1, with 8 bases identical to TRBD2. From germline, CDR1 is WNHNN and CDR2 SYGVQD (reference sequence). This CDR3 contains 15 residues. The ends lost 3 bases at V and 2 bases at J; junction bases unmatched: 3. CDR3: CASSESGRAYNEQFF. The CDR3 nucleotides are TGCGCCAGCAGTGAATCCGGGAGGGCCTACAATGAGCAGTTCTTC.

Concerning this clone itself: The junction differs from germline at one of its ends, possibly a read error. The chain uses TRBV4-1 and TRBJ1-3; D is possibly TRBD1 (6 bases). The CDR3 is 19 residues long. The germline V gene encodes CDR1 MGHRA and CDR2 YSYEKL. CDR3 loop: CASSQSQGLVLSSGNAIYF. The CDR3 region has the DNA TGCGCCAGCAGCCAATCACAGGGTTTGGTTTTGTCCTCTGGAAACGCCATATATTTT.

The rearrangement uses TRBV5-1 and TRBJ2-1; 10 bases align to TRBD2. CDR1 and CDR2 from the germline V gene are SGHRS and YFSETQ. V shed 3 bases, J shed 6 bases, and the junction held 6 bases outside the gene matches. This CDR3 has 15 amino acids. The chain's CDR3 is CASSSGLAETNEQFF. The DNA for the CDR3 is TGCGCCAGCAGCTCTGGACTAGCGGAGACCAATGAGCAGTTCTTC.

The chain has TRBV28 and TRBJ2-7; D may be TRBD1 (5 bases). The CDR3 loop spans 11 amino acids. Germline V gene data show CDR1 as MDHEN and CDR2 as SYDVKM. V lost 7 bases and J 4 bases, leaving 8 bases between the germline ends. CDR3 sequence: CASTQGYEQYF. The CDR3 bases are TGTGCCAGCACTCAGGGATACGAGCAGTACTTC.

V gene TRBV27 combines with J gene TRBJ2-2; D is uncertain. The ends were cut back, 3 bases at V and 7 bases at J, with 6 bases in the middle. The CDR3 is 12 residues long. CDR1 is MNHEY, CDR2 SMNVEV, per germline (reference sequence). CDR3 loop: CASSFVLGELFF. The CDR3 DNA is TGTGCCAGCAGTTTTGTCCTCGGGGAGCTGTTTTTT.

The chain is built from TRBV2 and TRBJ2-7; 7 bases map to TRBD1. Germline-derived CDR1 and CDR2 are SNHLY and FYNNEI. After removal of 7 bases from V and 3 bases from J, the junction contained 3 bases not matched to a gene. This CDR3 has 12 residues. The CDR3: CASKGQFYEQYF. The CDR3 bases are TGTGCCAGCAAGGGACAGTTCTACGAGCAGTACTTC.

The rearrangement joins TRBV13 to TRBJ2-7; no reliable D call. The germline CDR1 and CDR2 sequences are PRHDT and FYEKMQ (reference sequence). The CDR3 is made up of 15 amino acids. V was shortened by 3 bases and J by 2 bases, with 14 bases between the two germline ends. The DNA of the CDR3 is TGTGCCAGCAGCTTCCCGTTGGCCGGAGCCTACGAGCAGTACTTC. Encoded protein: CASSFPLAGAYEQYF. Combining the CDR3 with reference TRBV13 and TRBJ2-7 gives the whole variable domain AAGVIQSPRHLIKEKRETATLKCYPIPRHDTVYWYQQGPGQDPQFLISFYEKMQSDKGSIPDRFSAQQFSDYHSELNMSSLELGDSALYFCASSFPLAGAYEQYFGPGTRLTVT.

A remark on this clone: At the DNA level, this CDR3 is encoded by other sequences in the same sample as well. This rearrangement joins TRBV29-1 to TRBJ2-7, with 10 bases that match TRBD1. J gave up 0 bases and V 5 bases, and 1 base lay outside the gene matches. Per the germline V gene, CDR1 is SQVTM and CDR2 is ANQGSEA. The CDR3 has 13 amino acids. The CDR3 DNA reads TGCAGCGTTCGGACAGGGGGCTCCTACGAGCAGTACTTC. It codes for CSVRTGGSYEQYF.